This section outlines one T cell receptor (beta chain) sequence together with its context. Its antigen is still unknown. This entry comes from a study of cytomegalovirus exposure and HLA in healthy donors. Study-wide results and limits: Most subjects' HLA-A and HLA-B alleles were reportedly predicted from TCR beta sequences.

PCR primers comprised 60 Vbeta and 13 Jbeta primers. Original data processing: A later analysis counted 80 million or so unique TCR beta chains, 9.5 million to 12 million shared. This table comes from immunoSEQ multiplex PCR, and its TCRdb copy is limited to in-frame clones, with some not included. V and J calls and clone size follow that table, whereas D and trimming were derived from the DNA. The sample yields about 64,000 clones, around four fifths seen once. This CDR3 has 14 amino acids. CDR1 is MNHEY and CDR2 is SVGAGI in the germline V gene. J was trimmed by 3 bases and V by 5 bases; bases with no gene match: 1.

Specimen: PBMCs. The chain links TRBV6-5 to TRBJ2-5, with 12 bases fitting TRBD2. The receptor was isolated from a male donor in good health and CMV-seropositive. Here the CDR3 reads CASSRTSGEETQYF. The DNA of the CDR3 is TGTGCCAGCAGTCGGACTAGCGGGGAAGAGACCCAGTACTTC.